Reported below is one T cell receptor beta chain. Its specificity is not known. The data belong to a study of shared clonotypes between healthy human individuals. TCRdb's table, derived via immunoSEQ multiplex PCR, lists solely in-frame clones and lacks some. The sample includes around 700,000 clones, about three quarters of them seen just once. Findings and limits, study-wide: Sharing across four donors was highest in naive CD4 (around 5%) and lowest in memory CD8 (around 0.4%).

The sequence was collected from a woman aged 30 to 39 in good health. Specimen: memory CD4+ T cells sorted from blood. Documented subset: CD45RA-negative fraction.

The CDR3, as DNA: TGTGCCAGCAGCAAGGGGACCGGGACAGGGAGTTTGAACACTGAAGCTTTCTTT. Translation: CASSKGTGTGSLNTEAFF. V gene TRBV13 combines with J gene TRBJ1-1; 9 bases are a match to TRBD1. V trimming: 5 bases; J trimming: 0 bases; junction bases outside the gene matches: 13. The CDR3 loop spans 18 amino acids. Germline V CDR1 and CDR2: PRHDT, FYEKMQ (reference sequence).